The 10 T cell receptor beta chains listed next were all sequenced from one sample in a study of blood T cell repertoires in COVID-19. Libraries were prepared by immunoSEQ multiplex PCR; TCRdb keeps only in-frame clonotypes and omits some of them. The repertoire holds about 330,000 clones, with more than 85% as singletons. Sequenced: PBMCs or T cells enriched from blood (not recorded which). These receptors all stem from a woman aged 25-40 years who had recovered from COVID-19.

The chain joins TRBV18 to TRBJ2-5; TRBD2 aligns across 7 bases. V was clipped by 3 bases and J by 3 bases; unmatched bases: 7. CDR1 and CDR2 from the germline V gene are KGHSH and LQKENI. The CDR3 consists of 15 residues. CDR3 nucleotides: TGTGCCAGCTCACCTGCTCGGACTAGGAAAGAGACCCAGTACTTC. This gives the protein CASSPARTRKETQYF. The variable domain in full, with the rest retrieved from reference TRBV18 and TRBJ2-5, is NAGVMQNPRHLVRRRGQEARLRCSPMKGHSHVYWYRQLPEEGLKFMVYLQKENIIDESGMPKERFSAEFPKEGPSILRIQQVVRGDSAAYFCASSPARTRKETQYFGPGTRLLVL.

The chain uses TRBV19 and TRBJ1-5; possibly TRBD1 for D (6 bases). The V end was cut by 4 bases, the J end by 2 bases, with 18 bases between. The CDR3 length is 17 residues. CDR1 and CDR2 (germline): LNHDA, SQIVND (reference sequence). CDR3: CASSNALRGTGNQPQHF. CDR3 nucleotides: TGTGCCAGTAGTAATGCCCTCAGGGGCACTGGCAATCAGCCCCAGCATTTT.

CDR3 DNA: TGTGCCAGCTCCCCCTTCGGGGGGAACACAGATACGCAGTATTTT. It yields the protein CASSPFGGNTDTQYF. This chain connects TRBV18 to TRBJ2-3; 7 bases map to TRBD2. The CDR3 runs 15 residues. Trimming took 6 bases from V and 2 from J; bases not matched to a gene: 8. Per germline, CDR1 KGHSH and CDR2 LQKENI. The entire variable domain, with the rest obtained from reference TRBV18 and TRBJ2-3, is as follows: NAGVMQNPRHLVRRRGQEARLRCSPMKGHSHVYWYRQLPEEGLKFMVYLQKENIIDESGMPKERFSAEFPKEGPSILRIQQVVRGDSAAYFCASSPFGGNTDTQYFGPGTRLTVL.

The chain links TRBV6-5 to TRBJ1-2; no clear D. V lost 6 bases and J lost 4, with 12 bases in between. There are 13 residues in the CDR3. CDR1 and CDR2 (germline): MNHEY, SVGAGI. CDR3 amino acids: CASSSRTPYGYTF. The DNA for the CDR3 is TGTGCCAGCAGCTCCAGGACTCCCTATGGCTACACCTTC.

The chain links TRBV4-1 to TRBJ1-5; D uncertain. The CDR3 is made up of 15 amino acids. Trimming shortened V by 0 bases and J by 9 bases, and 15 bases separated the two germline ends. In germline, CDR1 is MGHRA, CDR2 YSYEKL. The CDR3 DNA is TGCGCCAGCAGCCAAGAAGGAGTATCAGTACGGCCCCAGCATTTT. Translation: CASSQEGVSVRPQHF.

The chain links TRBV6-4 to TRBJ1-2; D is uncertain. Between the trimmed V and J ends, which lost 0 bases and 6 bases, there was a span of 8 bases. The CDR3 has 13 residues. The V gene's germline CDR1 is MRHNA and CDR2 SNTAGT. CDR3 amino acids: CASSDSKQDGYTF. Written as DNA, the CDR3 is TGTGCCAGCAGTGACTCGAAGCAGGATGGCTACACCTTC.

V is TRBV4-2 and J is TRBJ1-2, with D tentatively TRBD1 (6 bases). The V end lost 3 bases, the J end lost 6 bases, and 14 bases lay between the germline ends. From germline, CDR1 is LGHNA and CDR2 YNFKEQ. The CDR3 is made up of 14 amino acids. The CDR3 DNA reads TGTGCCAGCAGCCACCCACAGGGTTCGCATGGCTACACCTTC. Its protein product is CASSHPQGSHGYTF.

The chain recombines TRBV28 with TRBJ2-7, with D possibly being TRBD2 (5 bases). Germline-derived CDR1 and CDR2 are MDHEN and SYDVKM. The ends were cut back, 6 bases at V and 4 bases at J, with 13 bases in the middle. The CDR3 is 13 amino acids. CDR3 region: CASRGAMGYEQYF. The DNA of the CDR3 is TGTGCCAGCAGGGGAGCGATGGGATACGAGCAGTACTTC. The variable domain in full, completed from reference TRBV28 and TRBJ2-7, reads DVKVTQSSRYLVKRTGEKVFLECVQDMDHENMFWYRQDPGLGLRLIYFSYDVKMKEKGDIPEGYSVSREKKERFSLILESASTNQTSMYLCASRGAMGYEQYFGPGTRLTVT.

The chain employs TRBV29-1 and TRBJ2-7, with 11 bases identical to TRBD1. The CDR3 spans 14 residues. V lost 5 bases to trimming and J lost 6 bases; unmatched junction nucleotides: 9. Per the germline V gene, CDR1 is SQVTM and CDR2 is ANQGSEA. CDR3 amino acids: CSVKPGTGGSEQYF. CDR3 DNA sequence: TGCAGCGTTAAACCCGGGACAGGGGGTTCCGAGCAGTACTTC.

The rearrangement joins TRBV4-3 to TRBJ2-7; perhaps TRBD2 as D (7 bases). Germline V gives CDR1 LGHNA, CDR2 YSLEER. The CDR3 has 17 amino acids. V lost 0 bases, J lost 2 bases, and 17 bases lay in between. CDR3 loop: CASSQDFARGGAYEQYF. CDR3 coding DNA: TGCGCCAGCAGCCAAGATTTCGCGAGGGGGGGGGCCTACGAGCAGTACTTC.